A single sample is the source of the 5 T cell receptor beta chains below, sequenced in a study of regulatory T cells in long-lasting Graves disease. This sample's time point: newly diagnosed GD, antithyroid drugs for less than 3 months. Isolated PBMC RNA provided the starting material for the TCR library. Investigators prepared the TCR beta libraries by applying iRepertoire HTBI primers and Arm-PCR of CDR3 regions. TCRdb itself ran the multiplex PCR reads through MiXCR, one entry per CDR3 protein. Among about 560,000 distinct CDR3 sequences, about 16% were seen once, and the ten largest hold more than 10%. The data were also submitted as part of a second study, on T cells in Graves' hyperthyroidism and ophthalmopathy.

The source was peripheral blood mononuclear cells (PBMCs), collected at new diagnosis, from a patient treated with antithyroid drugs. These TCRs come from a man younger than 35 with Graves disease.

V is TRBV30 and J is TRBJ1-5, with 7 bases fitting TRBD1. CDR3 length equals 13 residues. The V gene's germline CDR1 is GTSNPN and CDR2 SVGIG (reference sequence). J lost 6 bases, V lost 2 bases, and 4 bases had no gene match. CDR3 coding DNA: TGTGCCTGGAGTAGGACAGGCAGTCAGCCCCAGCATTTT. It translates to CAWSRTGSQPQHF.

This clonotype occurred many times. This rearrangement joins TRBV11-2 to TRBJ2-3; possibly TRBD2 for D (6 bases). Germline V gene data show CDR1 as SGHAT and CDR2 as FQNNGV. The CDR3 has 14 residues. V lost 7 bases, J lost 0 bases, and 11 bases lay in between. The CDR3 is CASKGRGSTDTQYF. The CDR3 bases are TGTGCCAGCAAAGGGCGGGGAAGCACAGATACGCAGTATTTT.

About this clonotype itself: A much larger clone lies one base from this, so it may be a read error. This chain connects TRBV2 to TRBJ2-1, with 11 nucleotides matching TRBD2. Per the germline V gene, CDR1 is SNHLY and CDR2 is FYNNEI. The CDR3 consists of 15 residues. The CDR3 DNA reads as TGTGCCGGCAGCGCAGGGACTAGCGGCCACAATGAGCAGTTCTTC. Translation: CAGSAGTSGHNEQFF.

This clonotype was detected many times. The rearrangement joins TRBV2 to TRBJ1-4, with D perhaps matching TRBD1 (5 bases). The CDR3 covers 14 residues. Germline CDR1 is SNHLY and CDR2 is FYNNEI. Trimming shortened V by 10 bases and J by 8 bases, and 20 bases separated the two germline ends. This chain's CDR3 is CATRLPGRGEKLFF. In DNA form, the CDR3 reads TGTGCCACCAGGTTACCCGGGCGGGGCGAAAAACTGTTTTTT.

In this sample, this clonotype turned up a few times. CDR3: CASSHLAGGPDTDTQYF. Written as DNA, the CDR3 is TGTGCCAGCAGCCATCTAGCGGGAGGCCCAGACACAGATACGCAGTATTTT. The chain is built from TRBV3-1 and TRBJ2-3, with 11 bases matching TRBD2. CDR3 length: 17 residues. Germline trimming cut 3 bases from V and 2 bases from J; bases unmatched to any gene: 7. Germline V gene sequence: CDR1 LGHDT, CDR2 YNNKEL (reference sequence).